The sequence of this TCR beta chain was determined in a study of T cell responses to AZD1222 COVID-19 vaccine. The study, taken as a whole, reports: Reportedly, close to half of spike-specific TCRs are directed against unmutated variant regions.

Trimming pared 5 bases from V and 5 bases from J, leaving 15 bases between. Germline CDR1 and CDR2: MDHEN and SYDVKM. This CDR3 is built from 14 residues. Concerning this clone: The antigen is undetermined.

TCRdb keeps only in-frame clones here, not all; method: immunoSEQ multiplex PCR. The sample lists about 150,000 clones, under 95% occurring once. This sequence joins TRBV28 and TRBJ1-2; possibly TRBD1 for D (6 bases). The receptor comes from an adult in good health. The sequencing used peripheral blood, collected on day 0 of AZD1222 vaccination. The CDR3 DNA is TGTGCCAGCAGTGCAGACAGGCTCGATTATGGCTACACCTTC. Its protein is CASSADRLDYGYTF.